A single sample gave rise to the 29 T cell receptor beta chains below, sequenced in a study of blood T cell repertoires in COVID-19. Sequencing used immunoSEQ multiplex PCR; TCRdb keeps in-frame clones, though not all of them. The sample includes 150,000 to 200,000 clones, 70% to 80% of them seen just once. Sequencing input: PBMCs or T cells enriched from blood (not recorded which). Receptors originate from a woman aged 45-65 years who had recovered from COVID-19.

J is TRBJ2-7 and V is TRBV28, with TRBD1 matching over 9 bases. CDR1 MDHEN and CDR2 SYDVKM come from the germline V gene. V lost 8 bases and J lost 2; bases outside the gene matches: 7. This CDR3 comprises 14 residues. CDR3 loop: CASEARDRAYEQYF. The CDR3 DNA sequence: TGTGCCAGCGAAGCTAGGGACAGGGCCTACGAGCAGTACTTC.

The CDR3 coding sequence is TGTGCCAGCAGCTTAAGTCCCACCCCTGCCCAGGGTGAGCAGTTCTTC. Translated: CASSLSPTPAQGEQFF. V is TRBV7-8 and J is TRBJ2-1; TRBD1 might be the D (5 bases). Between the trimmed V and J ends, which lost 2 bases and 9 bases, there was a span of 20 bases. The CDR3 spans 16 residues. Looked up from germline, CDR1 is SGHVS and CDR2 is FQNEAQ.

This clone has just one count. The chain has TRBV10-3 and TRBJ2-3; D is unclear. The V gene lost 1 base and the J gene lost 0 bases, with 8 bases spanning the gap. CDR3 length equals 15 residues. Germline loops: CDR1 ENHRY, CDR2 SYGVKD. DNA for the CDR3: TGTGCCATCAGTGAGTTTGGCGGAAGCACAGATACGCAGTATTTT. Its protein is CAISEFGGSTDTQYF.

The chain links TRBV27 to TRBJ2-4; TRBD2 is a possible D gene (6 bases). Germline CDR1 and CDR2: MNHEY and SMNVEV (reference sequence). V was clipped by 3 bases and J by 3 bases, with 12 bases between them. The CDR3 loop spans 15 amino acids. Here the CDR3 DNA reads TGTGCCAGCAGTTTGGAGGGGTTGGGCAAAAACATTCAGTACTTC. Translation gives CASSLEGLGKNIQYF.

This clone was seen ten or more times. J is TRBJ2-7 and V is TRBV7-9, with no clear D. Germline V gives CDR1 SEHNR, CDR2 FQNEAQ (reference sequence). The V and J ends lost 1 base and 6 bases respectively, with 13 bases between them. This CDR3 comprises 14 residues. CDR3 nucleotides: TGTGCCAGCAGCTTAGGCTCCCAACTTGGCGAGCAGTACTTC. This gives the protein CASSLGSQLGEQYF.

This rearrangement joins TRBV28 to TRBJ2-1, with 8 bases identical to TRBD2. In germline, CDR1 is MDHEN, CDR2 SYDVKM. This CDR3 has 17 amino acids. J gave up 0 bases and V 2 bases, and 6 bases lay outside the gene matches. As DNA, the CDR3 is TGTGCCAGCAGTTTAGCGACTAGCGCGCGCTCCTACAATGAGCAGTTCTTC. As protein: CASSLATSARSYNEQFF. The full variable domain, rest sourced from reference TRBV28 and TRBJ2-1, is DVKVTQSSRYLVKRTGEKVFLECVQDMDHENMFWYRQDPGLGLRLIYFSYDVKMKEKGDIPEGYSVSREKKERFSLILESASTNQTSMYLCASSLATSARSYNEQFFGPGTRLTVL.

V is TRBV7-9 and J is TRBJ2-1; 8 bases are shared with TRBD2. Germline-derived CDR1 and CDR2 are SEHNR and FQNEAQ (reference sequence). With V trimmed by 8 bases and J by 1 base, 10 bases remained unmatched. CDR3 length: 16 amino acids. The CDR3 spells CASGAGASQSYNEQFF. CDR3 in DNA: TGTGCCAGCGGAGCGGGAGCAAGTCAATCCTACAATGAGCAGTTCTTC.

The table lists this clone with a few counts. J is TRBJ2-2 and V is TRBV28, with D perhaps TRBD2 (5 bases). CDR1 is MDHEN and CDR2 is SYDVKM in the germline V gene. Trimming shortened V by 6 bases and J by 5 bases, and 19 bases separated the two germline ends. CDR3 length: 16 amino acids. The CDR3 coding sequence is TGTGCCAGCAGGCTAGGAGGCGGCGGACCGACCGGGGAGCTGTTTTTT. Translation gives CASRLGGGGPTGELFF.

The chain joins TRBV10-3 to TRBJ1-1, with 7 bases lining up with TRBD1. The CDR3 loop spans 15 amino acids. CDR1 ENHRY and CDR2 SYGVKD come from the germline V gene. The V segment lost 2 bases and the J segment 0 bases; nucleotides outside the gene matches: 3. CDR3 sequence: CAISEGGTVNTEAFF. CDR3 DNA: TGTGCCATCAGTGAGGGAGGGACAGTGAACACTGAAGCTTTCTTT.

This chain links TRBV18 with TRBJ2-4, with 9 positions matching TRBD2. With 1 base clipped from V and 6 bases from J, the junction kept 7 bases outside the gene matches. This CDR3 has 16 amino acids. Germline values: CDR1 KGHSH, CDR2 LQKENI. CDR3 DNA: TGTGCCAGCTCACCACGGGTTCTAGCGGGACTAAACATTCAGTACTTC. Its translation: CASSPRVLAGLNIQYF. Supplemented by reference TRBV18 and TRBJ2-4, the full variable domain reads NAGVMQNPRHLVRRRGQEARLRCSPMKGHSHVYWYRQLPEEGLKFMVYLQKENIIDESGMPKERFSAEFPKEGPSILRIQQVVRGDSAAYFCASSPRVLAGLNIQYFGAGTRLSVL.

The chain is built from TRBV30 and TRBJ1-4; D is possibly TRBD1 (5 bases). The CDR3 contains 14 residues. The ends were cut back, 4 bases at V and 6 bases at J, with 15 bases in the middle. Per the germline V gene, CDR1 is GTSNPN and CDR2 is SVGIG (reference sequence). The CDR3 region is CAWNMGRRDEKLFF. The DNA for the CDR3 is TGTGCCTGGAATATGGGGCGGAGGGATGAAAAACTGTTTTTT. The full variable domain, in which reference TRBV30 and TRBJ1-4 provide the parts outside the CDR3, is SQTIHQWPATLVQPVGSPLSLECTVEGTSNPNLYWYRQAAGRGLQLLFYSVGIGQISSEVPQNLSASRPQDRQFILSSKKLLLSDSGFYLCAWNMGRRDEKLFFGSGTQLSVL.

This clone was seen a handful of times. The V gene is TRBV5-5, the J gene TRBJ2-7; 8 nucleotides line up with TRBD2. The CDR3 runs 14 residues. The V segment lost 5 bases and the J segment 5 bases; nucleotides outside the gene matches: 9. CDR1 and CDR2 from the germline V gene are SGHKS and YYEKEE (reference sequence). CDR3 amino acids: CASRRAGGGDEQYF. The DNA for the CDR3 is TGTGCCAGCAGGCGGGCGGGGGGTGGTGACGAGCAGTACTTC.

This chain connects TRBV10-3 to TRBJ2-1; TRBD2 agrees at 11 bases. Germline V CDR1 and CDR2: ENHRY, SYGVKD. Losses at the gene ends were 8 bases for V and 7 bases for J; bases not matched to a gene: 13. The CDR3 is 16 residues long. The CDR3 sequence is CAIGRTSGRRRNEQFF. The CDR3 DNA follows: TGTGCCATCGGAAGGACTAGCGGGCGACGGAGGAATGAGCAGTTCTTC.

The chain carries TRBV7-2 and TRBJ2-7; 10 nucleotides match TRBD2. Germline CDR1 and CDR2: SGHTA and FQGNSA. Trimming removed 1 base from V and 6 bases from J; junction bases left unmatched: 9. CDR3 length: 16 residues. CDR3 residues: CASSLEPLAGEPEQYF. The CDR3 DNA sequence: TGTGCCAGCAGCTTAGAGCCTCTAGCGGGAGAACCCGAGCAGTACTTC.

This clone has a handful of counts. CDR3 protein: CASSKVRVTDTQYF. The CDR3 nucleotides are TGTGCCAGCAGCAAAGTGCGAGTTACCGATACGCAGTATTTT. The chain couples TRBV3-1 (or the pseudogene TRBV3-2) to TRBJ2-3; D gene unclear. CDR1 is LGHDT and CDR2 is YNNKEL in the germline V gene (reference sequence). V dropped 5 bases and J dropped 6 bases, with 15 bases sitting between them. The CDR3 has 14 amino acids.

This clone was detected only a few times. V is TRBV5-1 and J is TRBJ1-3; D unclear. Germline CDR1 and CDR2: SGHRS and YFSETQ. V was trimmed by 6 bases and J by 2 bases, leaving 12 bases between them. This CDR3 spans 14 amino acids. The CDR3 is CASKGLPAGNTIYF. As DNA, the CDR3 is TGCGCCAGCAAAGGACTCCCGGCTGGAAACACCATATATTTT.

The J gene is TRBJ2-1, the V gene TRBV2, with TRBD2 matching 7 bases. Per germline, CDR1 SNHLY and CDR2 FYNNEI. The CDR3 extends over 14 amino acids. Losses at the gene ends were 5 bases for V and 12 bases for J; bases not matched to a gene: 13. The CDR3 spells CASSLSEAGVGQFF. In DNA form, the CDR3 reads TGTGCCAGCAGTCTTTCTGAGGCGGGAGTTGGGCAGTTCTTC.

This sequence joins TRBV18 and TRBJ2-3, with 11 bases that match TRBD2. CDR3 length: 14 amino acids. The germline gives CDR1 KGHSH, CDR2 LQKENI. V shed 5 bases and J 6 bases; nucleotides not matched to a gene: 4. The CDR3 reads CASSGTSGADTQYF. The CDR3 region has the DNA TGTGCCAGCTCAGGGACTAGCGGTGCCGATACGCAGTATTTT. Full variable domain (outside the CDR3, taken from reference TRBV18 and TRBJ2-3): NAGVMQNPRHLVRRRGQEARLRCSPMKGHSHVYWYRQLPEEGLKFMVYLQKENIIDESGMPKERFSAEFPKEGPSILRIQQVVRGDSAAYFCASSGTSGADTQYFGPGTRLTVL.

CDR3 protein: CASSSPSTGAEQYF. CDR3 sequence (DNA): TGTGCCAGCAGTTCCCCCTCGACAGGGGCCGAGCAGTACTTC. This chain uses TRBV28 with TRBJ2-7, with TRBD1 matching 8 bases. This CDR3 is 14 amino acids long. J lost 6 bases, V lost 4 bases, and 8 bases had no gene match. From germline, CDR1 is MDHEN and CDR2 SYDVKM.

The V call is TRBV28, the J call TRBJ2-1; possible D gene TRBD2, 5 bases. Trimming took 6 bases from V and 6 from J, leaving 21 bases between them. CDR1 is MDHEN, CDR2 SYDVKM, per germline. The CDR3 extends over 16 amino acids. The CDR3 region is CASRIERVQMTNEQFF. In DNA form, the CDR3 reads TGTGCCAGCAGAATCGAGAGGGTGCAGATGACCAATGAGCAGTTCTTC.

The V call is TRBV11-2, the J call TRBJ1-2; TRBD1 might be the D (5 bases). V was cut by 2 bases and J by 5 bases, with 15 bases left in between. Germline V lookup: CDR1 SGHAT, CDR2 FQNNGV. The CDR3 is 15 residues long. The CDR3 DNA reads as TGTGCCAGCAGCTTAAGTGGGGGGAATCCGTATGGCTACACCTTC. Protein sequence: CASSLSGGNPYGYTF.

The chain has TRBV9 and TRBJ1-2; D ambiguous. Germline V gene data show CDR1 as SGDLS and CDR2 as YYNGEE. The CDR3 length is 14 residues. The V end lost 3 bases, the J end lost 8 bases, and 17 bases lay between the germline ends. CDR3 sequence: CASSAGDGIRGYTF. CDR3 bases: TGTGCCAGCAGCGCCGGCGACGGGATCAGGGGCTACACCTTC.

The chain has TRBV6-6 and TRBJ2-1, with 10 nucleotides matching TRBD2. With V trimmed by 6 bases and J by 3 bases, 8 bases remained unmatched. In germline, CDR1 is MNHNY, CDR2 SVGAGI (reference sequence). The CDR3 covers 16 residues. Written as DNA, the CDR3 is TGTGCCAGCAGCCCCACTAGCGGGATCTTCTACAATGAGCAGTTCTTC. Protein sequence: CASSPTSGIFYNEQFF.

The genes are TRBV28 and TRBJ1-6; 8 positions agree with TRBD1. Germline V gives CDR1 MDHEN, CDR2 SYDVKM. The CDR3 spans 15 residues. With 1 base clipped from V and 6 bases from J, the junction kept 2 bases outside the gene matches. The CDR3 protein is CASSLSDRGNSPLHF. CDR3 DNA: TGTGCCAGCAGTTTATCCGACAGGGGTAATTCACCCCTCCACTTT.

The CDR3 bases are TGTGCCAGCAGCTTACTCCCTACTATAGGGGGAGAGACCCAGTACTTC. Amino acids: CASSLLPTIGGETQYF. This chain uses TRBV7-3 with TRBJ2-5; possibly TRBD1 for D (6 bases). This CDR3 is 16 amino acids long. Germline CDR1 SGHTA, CDR2 FQGTGA. V was pared by 2 bases and J by 4 bases, with 17 bases between.

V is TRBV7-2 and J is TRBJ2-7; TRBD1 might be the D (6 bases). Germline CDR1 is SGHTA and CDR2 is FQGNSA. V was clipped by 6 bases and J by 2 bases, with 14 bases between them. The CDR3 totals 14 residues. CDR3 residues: CASRPTGPTYEQYF. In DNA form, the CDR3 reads TGTGCCAGCAGACCAACAGGGCCGACCTACGAGCAGTACTTC.

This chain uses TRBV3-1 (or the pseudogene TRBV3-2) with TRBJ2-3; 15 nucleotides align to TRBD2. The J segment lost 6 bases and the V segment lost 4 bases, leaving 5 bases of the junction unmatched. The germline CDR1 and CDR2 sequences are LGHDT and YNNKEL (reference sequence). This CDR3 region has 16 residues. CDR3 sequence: CASSLGLAGGEDTQYF. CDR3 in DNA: TGTGCCAGCAGCCTGGGACTAGCGGGGGGAGAGGATACGCAGTATTTT.

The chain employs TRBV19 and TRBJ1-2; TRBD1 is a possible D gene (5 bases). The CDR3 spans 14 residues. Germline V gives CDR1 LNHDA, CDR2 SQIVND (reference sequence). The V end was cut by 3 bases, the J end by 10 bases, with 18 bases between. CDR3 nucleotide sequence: TGTGCCAGTAGTATTCAGGGTCCTGGTGGTGACTACACCTTC. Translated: CASSIQGPGGDYTF. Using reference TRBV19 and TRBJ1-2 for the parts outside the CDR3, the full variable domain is DGGITQSPKYLFRKEGQNVTLSCEQNLNHDAMYWYRQDPGQGLRLIYYSQIVNDFQKGDIAEGYSVSREKKESFPLTVTSAQKNPTAFYLCASSIQGPGGDYTFGSGTRLTVV.

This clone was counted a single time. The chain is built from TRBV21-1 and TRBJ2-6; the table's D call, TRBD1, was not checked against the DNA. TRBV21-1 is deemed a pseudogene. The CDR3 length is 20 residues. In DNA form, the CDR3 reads TGTGCCAGCACCTTCTCTCCCCCCGGGACACCCTACTCTGGGGCCAACGTCCTGACTTTC. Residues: CASTFSPPGTPYSGANVLTF.